A single sample gave rise to the 28 T cell receptor beta chains below, sequenced in a study of blood T cell repertoires in COVID-19. Sequenced by immunoSEQ multiplex PCR; TCRdb stores in-frame clones only, minus some. The table includes more than 250,000 clones, around 85% detected once. Sequences were obtained from PBMCs or T cells enriched from blood (not recorded which). The source is a man in his thirties or forties who had recovered from COVID-19.

Here the CDR3 DNA reads TGTGCCAGCAGCCAAGCTCGGCGGCCGGGGGGCTACACCTTC. Its translation: CASSQARRPGGYTF. The chain employs TRBV14 and TRBJ1-2; the D is unclear. The CDR3 contains 14 residues. The V end lost 1 base, the J end lost 8 bases, and 14 bases lay between the germline ends. Germline V gene data show CDR1 as SGHDN and CDR2 as FVKESK.

The J gene is TRBJ2-2, the V gene TRBV7-6; TRBD1 might be the D (5 bases). Germline values: CDR1 SGHVS, CDR2 FNYEAQ. The CDR3 is 14 amino acids. Trimming removed 6 bases from V and 1 base from J, with 9 bases in between. As DNA, the CDR3 is TGTGCCAGCAGATCTACAGGGAACACCGGGGAGCTGTTTTTT. Translation: CASRSTGNTGELFF.

The chain has TRBV6-5 and TRBJ1-2, with D hard to call. The CDR3 has 16 amino acids. In germline, CDR1 is MNHEY, CDR2 SVGAGI. The V and J ends lost 0 bases and 8 bases respectively, with 19 bases between them. CDR3 DNA sequence: TGTGCCAGCAGTTACTCGAGTCCGGGGAAGTCGCGGGGCTACACCTTC. It specifies CASSYSSPGKSRGYTF.

Concerning this clone: One end of the junction does not line up with germline, which may come from a read error. The rearrangement links TRBV7-9 to TRBJ1-1; D gene ambiguous. Germline V CDR1 and CDR2: SEHNR, FQNEAQ (reference sequence). CDR3 length equals 14 residues. As DNA, the CDR3 is TGTGCCAGCAACTTAGGCGGCAAAAACACTGAAGCTTTCTTT. Its translation: CASNLGGKNTEAFF.

This rearrangement joins TRBV20-1 to TRBJ1-2; weak D call: TRBD1 (5 bases). Per the germline V gene, CDR1 is DFQATT and CDR2 is SNEGSKA (reference sequence). The CDR3 spans 13 residues. V shed 3 bases and J shed 7 bases, with 15 bases lying between them. The CDR3 DNA reads TGCAGTGCTAGTAGGCAGGGCAGTTTTGGCTACACCTTC. This translates into CSASRQGSFGYTF.

The V call is TRBV2, the J call TRBJ2-3; 12 nucleotides align to TRBD1. CDR3 length equals 15 residues. CDR1 and CDR2 (germline): SNHLY, FYNNEI. V was clipped by 5 bases and J by 4 bases; unmatched bases: 4. The DNA of the CDR3 is TGTGCCAGCAGTCCCGGGACAGGGGGCGCAGATACGCAGTATTTT. It is translated as CASSPGTGGADTQYF. Together with reference TRBV2 and TRBJ2-3, the CDR3 gives the full variable domain: EPEVTQTPSHQVTQMGQEVILRCVPISNHLYFYWYRQILGQKVEFLVSFYNNEISEKSEIFDDQFSVERPDGSNFTLKIRSTKLEDSAMYFCASSPGTGGADTQYFGPGTRLTVL.

The genes are TRBV7-8 and TRBJ1-2; 10 bases map to TRBD1. The V segment lost 1 base and the J segment 5 bases; nucleotides outside the gene matches: 4. This CDR3 region has 15 residues. Germline V gene sequence: CDR1 SGHVS, CDR2 FQNEAQ. Here the CDR3 reads CASSLGTGGRYGYTF. The CDR3 bases are TGTGCCAGCAGCTTAGGGACAGGGGGTCGATATGGCTACACCTTC.

The V and J genes are TRBV5-1 and TRBJ2-5, with 7 bases aligning to TRBD1. The CDR3 sequence is 16 residues long. The V gene end was trimmed by 2 bases and the J gene end by 1 base; junction bases not matched to a gene: 8. The germline V gene encodes CDR1 SGHRS and CDR2 YFSETQ. CDR3 in DNA: TGCGCCAGCAGCTTACGCCCCCGGGACAGCCAAGAGACCCAGTACTTC. The encoded protein is CASSLRPRDSQETQYF.

The chain carries TRBV3-1 (or the pseudogene TRBV3-2) and TRBJ1-6; D unresolved. Germline CDR1 is LGHDT and CDR2 is YNNKEL (reference sequence). Trimming stripped 3 bases from V and 7 bases from J, with 13 bases between. This CDR3 contains 15 residues. In DNA, the CDR3 is TGTGCCAGCAGCCAGTTATCCGGAGAGAATTCACCCCTCCACTTT. Its translation is CASSQLSGENSPLHF.

CDR3 coding DNA: TGTGCCAGCAGCGGGGCCTCATTGGACACCGGGGAGCTGTTTTTT. It codes for CASSGASLDTGELFF. The V and J genes are TRBV9 and TRBJ2-2; D is ambiguous. Trimming stripped 3 bases from V and 3 bases from J, with 12 bases between. Germline values: CDR1 SGDLS, CDR2 YYNGEE. The CDR3 runs 15 residues.

The rearrangement uses TRBV20-1 and TRBJ2-2; TRBD2 is a possible D gene (6 bases). The germline gives CDR1 DFQATT, CDR2 SNEGSKA (reference sequence). The CDR3 has 15 residues. Trimming cost V 6 bases and J 3 bases, with 17 bases left between them. The CDR3 DNA sequence: TGCAGTGCGAGTCTTCCGGGACTCGACACCGGGGAGCTGTTTTTT. It translates to CSASLPGLDTGELFF.

V and J are TRBV19 and TRBJ2-5; D may be TRBD1 (7 bases). CDR1 is LNHDA, CDR2 SQIVND, per germline (reference sequence). This CDR3 contains 15 residues. Deletions cut 1 base from V and 0 bases from J, with 9 bases between. CDR3 sequence: CASSIGGTDQETQYF. CDR3 coding DNA: TGTGCCAGTAGTATAGGCGGGACAGACCAAGAGACCCAGTACTTC. Full variable domain (remainder filled in from reference TRBV19 and TRBJ2-5): DGGITQSPKYLFRKEGQNVTLSCEQNLNHDAMYWYRQDPGQGLRLIYYSQIVNDFQKGDIAEGYSVSREKKESFPLTVTSAQKNPTAFYLCASSIGGTDQETQYFGPGTRLLVL.

The J gene is TRBJ1-2, the V gene TRBV5-1, with TRBD1 as a possible D gene (5 bases). There are 14 residues in the CDR3. The V end was cut by 3 bases, the J end by 4 bases, with 13 bases between. CDR1 SGHRS and CDR2 YFSETQ come from the germline V gene. CDR3 bases: TGCGCCAGCAGCTCCGGAGGGGCGACCTATGGCTACACCTTC. This encodes CASSSGGATYGYTF.

This clone has a handful of counts. The rearrangement joins TRBV2 to TRBJ2-3; 7 bases line up with TRBD1. The CDR3 has 16 residues. After removal of 5 bases from V and 2 bases from J, the junction contained 10 bases not matched to a gene. Germline CDR1 reads SNHLY; CDR2 reads FYNNEI. CDR3 sequence reads: CASSKSRDRNTDTQYF. DNA for the CDR3: TGTGCCAGCAGTAAGTCTAGGGACAGAAACACAGATACGCAGTATTTT.

This clone was counted once. V and J are TRBV27 and TRBJ2-2, with a possible D match to TRBD1 (5 bases). The CDR3 sequence is 14 residues long. CDR1 is MNHEY and CDR2 is SMNVEV in the germline V gene (reference sequence). V lost 5 bases and J lost 6, with 13 bases in between. The CDR3 reads CASSHTRQPGELFF. The CDR3, as DNA: TGTGCCAGCAGTCACACTCGACAGCCCGGGGAGCTGTTTTTT.

V gene TRBV5-5 combines with J gene TRBJ2-7, with D perhaps matching TRBD2 (6 bases). V was cut by 4 bases and J by 5 bases, with 16 bases left in between. CDR1 and CDR2 from the germline V gene are SGHKS and YYEKEE (reference sequence). This CDR3 comprises 14 residues. CDR3: CASSPSETRNEQYF. The CDR3 bases are TGTGCCAGCAGCCCATCTGAGACTAGAAACGAGCAGTACTTC.

The genes are TRBV6-5 and TRBJ2-7; 7 bases line up with TRBD1. Looked up from germline, CDR1 is MNHEY and CDR2 is SVGAGI. V shed 5 bases and J 3 bases; nucleotides not matched to a gene: 10. The CDR3 extends over 15 amino acids. The CDR3: CASSQFRTGSYEQYF. The DNA of the CDR3 is TGTGCCAGCAGTCAGTTTCGGACAGGCAGCTACGAGCAGTACTTC.

The chain's CDR3 is CASSDAGLAGETQYF. CDR3 DNA: TGTGCCAGCAGTGATGCGGGACTAGCAGGGGAGACCCAGTACTTC. V is TRBV2 and J is TRBJ2-5; TRBD2 matches 9 bases. The CDR3 is 15 residues long. Germline CDR1 and CDR2: SNHLY and FYNNEI. V dropped 3 bases and J dropped 5; count of bases not matched to a gene: 7.

The chain is built from TRBV9 and TRBJ2-1; TRBD1 is a possible D gene (5 bases). Germline loops: CDR1 SGDLS, CDR2 YYNGEE. Deletions cut 0 bases from V and 5 bases from J, with 9 bases between. This CDR3 has 14 residues. The CDR3 protein is CASSVAGINNEQFF. CDR3 bases: TGTGCCAGCAGCGTAGCAGGGATAAACAATGAGCAGTTCTTC.

DNA for the CDR3: TGCGCCAGCAGCTTCAGACAGGGGGCGGGTGAGCAGTTCTTC. It yields the protein CASSFRQGAGEQFF. This chain connects TRBV5-1 to TRBJ2-1; the match to TRBD1 covers 10 bases. Germline assignment: CDR1 SGHRS and CDR2 YFSETQ. Unmatched junction bases numbered 5, after V lost 2 bases and J lost 9 bases. CDR3 length: 14 residues.

This clone was recorded only once. This rearrangement joins TRBV7-8 to TRBJ2-3, with D hard to call. The V end lost 1 base, the J end lost 5 bases, and 7 bases lay between the germline ends. Germline V gene sequence: CDR1 SGHVS, CDR2 FQNEAQ. The CDR3 contains 13 residues. CDR3 nucleotides: TGTGCCAGCAGCTTAGACCTGAGAGATACGCAGTATTTT. It specifies CASSLDLRDTQYF.

The V gene is TRBV9, the J gene TRBJ1-2; D not resolved. V was pared by 3 bases and J by 9 bases, with 18 bases between. Germline CDR1 is SGDLS and CDR2 is YYNGEE. The CDR3 length is 14 residues. The CDR3 DNA sequence: TGTGCCAGCAGCGGGAGAGGGAACCTCGACAGCTACACCTTC. It specifies CASSGRGNLDSYTF. The full variable domain, with the rest looked up from reference TRBV9 and TRBJ1-2, is DSGVTQTPKHLITATGQRVTLRCSPRSGDLSVYWYQQSLDQGLQFLIQYYNGEERAKGNILERFSAQQFPDLHSELNLSSLELGDSALYFCASSGRGNLDSYTFGSGTRLTVV.

The chain couples TRBV7-3 to TRBJ2-1; D is undetermined. The CDR3 extends over 15 amino acids. V lost 2 bases, J lost 3 bases, and 11 bases lay in between. Germline V gene lookup returns CDR1 SGHTA and CDR2 FQGTGA. The CDR3, as DNA: TGTGCCAGCAGCTTAGTTGGAACAGACTACAATGAGCAGTTCTTC. Its protein is CASSLVGTDYNEQFF.

This clone was recorded at least ten times. This chain links TRBV5-1 with TRBJ1-1; 9 nucleotides align to TRBD1. This CDR3 spans 14 amino acids. Germline trimming cut 4 bases from V and 1 base from J; bases unmatched to any gene: 2. Germline loops: CDR1 SGHRS, CDR2 YFSETQ. The chain's CDR3 is CASSMGQGNTEAFF. CDR3 sequence (DNA): TGCGCCAGCAGCATGGGACAGGGGAACACTGAAGCTTTCTTT. Full variable domain (remainder filled in from reference TRBV5-1 and TRBJ1-1): KAGVTQTPRYLIKTRGQQVTLSCSPISGHRSVSWYQQTPGQGLQFLFEYFSETQRNKGNFPGRFSGRQFSNSRSEMNVSTLELGDSALYLCASSMGQGNTEAFFGQGTRLTVV.

The genes are TRBV7-3 and TRBJ1-2; no definite D call. CDR1 and CDR2 (germline): SGHTA, FQGTGA. The germline V and J ends were trimmed by 1 base and 8 bases, with 14 bases remaining between them. The CDR3 covers 14 residues. The CDR3 region has the DNA TGTGCCAGCAGCTTAAATAGCTACTCGGGGGGCTACACCTTC. Translated: CASSLNSYSGGYTF.

J is TRBJ2-7 and V is TRBV27, with D possibly TRBD2 on 6 matching bases. The CDR3 totals 14 residues. Germline V gene data show CDR1 as MNHEY and CDR2 as SMNVEV (reference sequence). The germline V and J ends were trimmed by 5 bases and 0 bases, with 11 bases remaining between them. CDR3 DNA: TGTGCCAGCAGTCCGGGGGACCTCTCCTACGAGCAGTACTTC. Amino acid sequence: CASSPGDLSYEQYF.

The chain uses TRBV2 and TRBJ1-2; TRBD1 might be the D (5 bases). V gave up 6 bases and J gave up 8 bases, with 22 bases separating them. Germline V gene lookup returns CDR1 SNHLY and CDR2 FYNNEI. CDR3 length: 15 residues. CDR3 sequence reads: CASSMRGLALQGYTF. The CDR3 DNA is TGTGCCAGCAGCATGAGGGGACTGGCCCTGCAGGGCTACACCTTC.

The chain uses TRBV5-1 and TRBJ1-1; the match to TRBD1 covers 9 bases. Per germline, CDR1 SGHRS and CDR2 YFSETQ. This CDR3 region has 15 residues. V gave up 3 bases and J gave up 1 base; unmatched junction bases: 4. CDR3 amino acids: CASSWGQGKNTEAFF. Written as DNA, the CDR3 is TGCGCCAGCAGCTGGGGACAGGGAAAGAACACTGAAGCTTTCTTT.